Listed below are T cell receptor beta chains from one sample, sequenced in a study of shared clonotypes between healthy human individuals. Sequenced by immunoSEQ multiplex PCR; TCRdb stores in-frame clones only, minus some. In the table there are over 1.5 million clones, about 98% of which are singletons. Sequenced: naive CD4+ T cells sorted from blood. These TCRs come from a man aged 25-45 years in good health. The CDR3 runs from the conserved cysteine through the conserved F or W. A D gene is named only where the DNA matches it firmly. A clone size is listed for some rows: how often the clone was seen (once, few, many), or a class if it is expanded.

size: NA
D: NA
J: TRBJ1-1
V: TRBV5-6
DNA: TGTGCCAGCAGCCAACTAGGCAGTTCGAGGAACACTGAAGCTTTCTTT
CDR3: CASSQLGSSRNTEAFF

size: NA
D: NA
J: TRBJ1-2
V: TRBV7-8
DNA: TGTGCCAGCAGCTTACGGGGGGGTGGAGTTAACTATGGCTACACCTTC
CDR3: CASSLRGGGVNYGYTF

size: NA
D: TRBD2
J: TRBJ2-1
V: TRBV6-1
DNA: TGTGCCAGCTCGACTAGCGGGAGTAATGAGCAGTTCTTC
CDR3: CASSTSGSNEQFF

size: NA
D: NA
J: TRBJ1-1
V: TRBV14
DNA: TGTGCCAGCAGCCAAGCGGGGGCCCGGTTTTACGGTTTCTTT
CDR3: CASSQAGARFYGFF

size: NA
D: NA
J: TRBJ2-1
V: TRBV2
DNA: TGTGCCAGCAGCACTAGAGATGAGCAGTTCTTC
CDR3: CASSTRDEQFF

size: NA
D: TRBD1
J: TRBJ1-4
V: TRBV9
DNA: TGTGCCAGCAGCACACGGACAGGGTGGGATGAAAAACTGTTTTTT
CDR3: CASSTRTGWDEKLFF

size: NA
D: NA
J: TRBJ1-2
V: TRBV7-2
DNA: TGTGCCAGCAGCCGGGGCCCAGGGGCTCATGGCTACACCTTC
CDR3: CASSRGPGAHGYTF

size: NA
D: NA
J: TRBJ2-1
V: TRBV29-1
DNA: TGCAGCGTTGAAGATATTAGCCAGATCTACAATGAGCAGTTCTTC
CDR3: CSVEDISQIYNEQFF

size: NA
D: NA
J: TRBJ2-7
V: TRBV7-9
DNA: TGTGCCAGCAGCTGGGTGGGGTCGAGCTCCTACGAGCAGTACTTC
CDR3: CASSWVGSSSYEQYF

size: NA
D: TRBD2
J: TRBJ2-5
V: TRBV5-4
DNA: TGTGCCAGCAGCTTACTTAGCGGGAACGGCGGGACCCAGTACTTC
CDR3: CASSLLSGNGGTQYF

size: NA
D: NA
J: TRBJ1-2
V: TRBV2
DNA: TGTGCCAGCAGTGAACAGAGTACTAACTATGGCTACACCTTC
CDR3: CASSEQSTNYGYTF

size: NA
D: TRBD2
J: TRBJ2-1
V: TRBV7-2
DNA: TGTGCCAGCAGCGCCGGGAGGAGCGGGAGGGTCTATGAGCAGTTCTTC
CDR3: CASSAGRSGRVYEQFF

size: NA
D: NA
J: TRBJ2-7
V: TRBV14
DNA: TGTGCCAGCAGCCGAGCGCATAACGACGAGCAGTACTTC
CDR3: CASSRAHNDEQYF

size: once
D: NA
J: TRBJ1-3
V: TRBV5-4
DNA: TGTGCCAGCAGCTTGAAGATCCAGGGACCTGGAAACACCATATATTTT
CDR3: CASSLKIQGPGNTIYF

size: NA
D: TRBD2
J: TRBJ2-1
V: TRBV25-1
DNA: TGTGCCAGCAGTGCAAATACCGGGACTAGCCACTCCTACAATGAGCAGTTCTTC
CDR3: CASSANTGTSHSYNEQFF

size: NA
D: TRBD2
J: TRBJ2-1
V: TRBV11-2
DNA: TGTGCCAGCAGCCCGACCCGGACTAGCGGGAGGGCCTTGGGCAATGAGCAGTTCTTC
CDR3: CASSPTRTSGRALGNEQFF

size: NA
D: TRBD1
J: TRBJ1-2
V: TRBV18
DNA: TGTGCCAGCTCACCGGACAGGGCTAACTATGGCTACACCTTC
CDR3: CASSPDRANYGYTF

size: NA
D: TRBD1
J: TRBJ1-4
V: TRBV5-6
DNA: TGTGCCAGCAGCGTCGGGACAGGGGTAAATGAAAAACTGTTTTTT
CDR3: CASSVGTGVNEKLFF

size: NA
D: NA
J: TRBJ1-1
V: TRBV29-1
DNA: TGCAGCGTTGAAGTTTCAATGAACACTGAAGCTTTCTTT
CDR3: CSVEVSMNTEAFF